This T cell receptor beta chain was identified in a study of T cells in Graves' hyperthyroidism and ophthalmopathy (dated by TCRdb to between 2019 and 2020). Notes on the research overall: Peripheral blood samples were taken at the time of initial diagnosis, prior to any treatment. Prospective prediction of ophthalmopathy was tested in an independent validation cohort of 18 hyperthyroidism patients and some 17 patients who later progressed to ophthalmopathy. In addition, the study compared T-cell repertoires in thyroid tissue and in blood from six Graves' hyperthyroidism patients. After blood sampling, hyperthyroidism patients were treated with methimazole at a starting dose of 30 mg daily, and ophthalmopathy patients were treated with high-dose intravenous methylprednisolone. The 75 to 100 discovery patients were divided at random into training and test sets in a 7:3 ratio. A discovery cohort of roughly 100 patients, about 40 with Graves' ophthalmopathy and 55 to 60 with stable Graves' hyperthyroidism, was used to find distinguishing TCR V-J signatures. The paper reports TCR Vbeta CDR3 sequencing of about 140 peripheral blood samples: under 45 ophthalmopathy, about 75 hyperthyroidism and approximately 17 progressor patients.

V lost 3 bases and J lost 3 bases, and the count of bases not matched to a germline gene is 2. From the cysteine up to the phenylalanine, the CDR3 has a length of 14 residues. Of all the DNA, just the CDR3 is kept, 42 bases in frame from base 1. As encoded in the germline V gene (reference sequence), CDR1 is SEHNR while CDR2 is FQNEAQ. The TCR beta CDR3 regions were amplified from the RNA transcripts. The TCR CDR3 was subjected to a first round of RT-PCR using the HTBI primer set and the Qiagen OneStep RT-PCR kit. The libraries were constructed in a second round of multiplex PCR and then size-selected and purified. Paired-end sequencing of the libraries was performed with 100 bp reads on an Illumina HiSeq2000. Under the source paper's analysis protocol: SOAPnuke was used to process the raw data, throwing out any read that contained adapters or uncalled bases, had a mean Phred below 15, or lacked an exact constant-primer or identifier match. COPE v1.2.5 was used to merge high-quality paired reads, and clonotypes were defined as unique nucleotide sequences. Clonotypes were aligned to IMGT TRBV, TRBD and TRBJ reference segments using MiTCR v1.1. Analysis was restricted to V-J combinations with a frequency above 0.0001, which covered 98% to 99.2% of repertoires. A TCS score was defined as the ratio between F50 (clonal expansion) and ExV (chaos), using BLOSUM62-based TCRdist between CDR3 peptides within each V-J. Welch's t-statistics and random forest reduced roughly 540 V-J features to under 15, which were used in a naive Bayes classifier (R e1071). TCRdb reprocessing: public reads trimmed at Q25 with fastp, clones called with MiXCR, in-frame beta chains kept. Every distinct CDR3 protein forms one entry, paired with its most common genes and DNA. These V and J calls originate from TCRdb's pipeline instead of the authors' own analysis. The sample table holds 370,000 or so distinct CDR3 sequences, of which about 15% were seen once. Approximately 30% of the sample belongs to the ten largest clones.

Hyperthyroidism patients were newly diagnosed, with disease duration under 2 months, and aged 18 to 65 years. Any patient with an uncontrolled infection, another autoimmune disease, pregnancy or lactation was excluded. Diagnoses were based on clinical symptoms, serum thyroxine and TRAb, thyroid ultrasound and orbital computed tomography. Blood from progressor patients was collected at the time of first diagnosis with hyperthyroidism, before any ophthalmopathy symptoms had appeared. Ficoll-Paque density gradient centrifugation was used to isolate PBMCs from around 10 ml of fresh peripheral blood. Patients classed as progressors first received a Graves' hyperthyroidism diagnosis and then went on to develop ophthalmopathy during follow-up. Total RNA was extracted with Trizol reagent, and quality was checked on an Agilent 2100 Bioanalyzer. At least ten counts were recorded for this clonotype. No antigen is known for it. No base quality information exists; no much larger clone differs at one position.

The full study reports these points: Ophthalmopathy was separated from stable hyperthyroidism by a 13 V-J signature model, with about 88% sensitivity and about 81% specificity obtained in cross-validation and 80%/75% obtained in testing. No statistical method was used to fix the sample size in advance, and group allocation was not hidden from the investigators. During validation, the model predicted progression to ophthalmopathy a median of approximately 7 months ahead of onset, with approximately 70% sensitivity and 72.22% specificity. Most expanded thyroid clonotypes (frequency above 0.001) were also found in blood, which suggests that blood repertoires may mirror thyroid immune responses.

The V and J genes are TRBV7-9 and TRBJ2-5, and 9 junctional nucleotides match TRBD1. This sequence was found in a young woman with Graves' hyperthyroidism that later progressed to Graves' ophthalmopathy. Sample: blood. The nucleotide sequence reads as follows: TGTGCCAGCAGCTTCCGGACAGGGGAAGAGACCCAGTACTTC. Translated, this gives CASSFRTGEETQYF.